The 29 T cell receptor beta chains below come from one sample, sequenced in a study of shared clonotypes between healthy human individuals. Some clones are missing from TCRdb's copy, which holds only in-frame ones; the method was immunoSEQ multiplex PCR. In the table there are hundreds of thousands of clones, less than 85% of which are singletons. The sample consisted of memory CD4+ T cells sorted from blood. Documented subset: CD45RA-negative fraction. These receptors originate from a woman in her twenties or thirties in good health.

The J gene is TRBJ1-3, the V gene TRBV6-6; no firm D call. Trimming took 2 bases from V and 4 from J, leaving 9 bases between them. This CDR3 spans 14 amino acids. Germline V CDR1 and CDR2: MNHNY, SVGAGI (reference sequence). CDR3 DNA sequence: TGTGCCAGCAGTTACGGGGTCGACGGAAACACCATATATTTT. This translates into CASSYGVDGNTIYF.

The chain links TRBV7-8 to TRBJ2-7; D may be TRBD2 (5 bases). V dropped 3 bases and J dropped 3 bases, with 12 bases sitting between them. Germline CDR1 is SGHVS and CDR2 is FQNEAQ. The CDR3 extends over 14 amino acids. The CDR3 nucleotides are TGTGCCAGCAGCTTTGAGGAGAGGGACTACGAGCAGTACTTC. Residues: CASSFEERDYEQYF.

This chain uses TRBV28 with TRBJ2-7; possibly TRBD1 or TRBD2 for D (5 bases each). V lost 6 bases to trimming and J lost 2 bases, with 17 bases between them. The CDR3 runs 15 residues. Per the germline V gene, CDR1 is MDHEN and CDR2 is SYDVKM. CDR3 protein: CASSVGAPIPYEQYF. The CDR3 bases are TGTGCCAGCAGCGTCGGGGCGCCCATACCCTACGAGCAGTACTTC.

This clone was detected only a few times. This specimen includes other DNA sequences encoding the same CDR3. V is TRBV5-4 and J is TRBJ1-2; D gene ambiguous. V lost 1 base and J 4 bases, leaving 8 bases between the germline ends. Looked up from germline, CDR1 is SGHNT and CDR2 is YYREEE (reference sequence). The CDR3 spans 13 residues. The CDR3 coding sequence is TGTGCCAGCAGCTTGCGCGGGTCCTATGGCTACACCTTC. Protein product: CASSLRGSYGYTF.

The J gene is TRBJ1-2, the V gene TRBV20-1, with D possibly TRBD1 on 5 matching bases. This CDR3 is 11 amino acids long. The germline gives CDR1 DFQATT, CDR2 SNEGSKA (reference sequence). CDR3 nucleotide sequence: TGCACTCCCGGGGGATCCTATGGCTACACCTTC. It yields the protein CTPGGSYGYTF.

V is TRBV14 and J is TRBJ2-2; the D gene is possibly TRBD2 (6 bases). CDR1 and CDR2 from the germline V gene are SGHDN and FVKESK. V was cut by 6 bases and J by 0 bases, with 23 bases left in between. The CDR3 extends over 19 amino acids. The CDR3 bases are TGTGCCAGCAGTCGCCGGGGGACTGGAGAAATCTCGAACACCGGGGAGCTGTTTTTT. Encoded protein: CASSRRGTGEISNTGELFF.

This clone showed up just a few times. The CDR3: CASSRTFGGGGNTIYF. Here the CDR3 DNA reads TGCGCCAGCAGCCGTACCTTTGGGGGAGGTGGAAACACCATATATTTT. The rearrangement links TRBV5-1 to TRBJ1-3; tentatively, D is TRBD1 (5 bases). The germline V and J ends were trimmed by 4 bases and 3 bases, with 17 bases remaining between them. This CDR3 comprises 16 residues. Germline-derived CDR1 and CDR2 are SGHRS and YFSETQ.

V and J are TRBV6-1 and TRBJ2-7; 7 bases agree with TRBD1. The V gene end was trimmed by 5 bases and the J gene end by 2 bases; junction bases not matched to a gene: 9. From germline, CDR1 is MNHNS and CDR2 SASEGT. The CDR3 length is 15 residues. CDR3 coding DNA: TGTGCCAGCAGTAAGCTCGACAGGGATCCCTACGAGCAGTACTTC. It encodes CASSKLDRDPYEQYF.

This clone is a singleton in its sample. The CDR3 DNA reads as TGTGCCAGCAGTTCGACACGGTATGGCTACACCTTC. The encoded protein is CASSSTRYGYTF. This chain connects TRBV28 to TRBJ1-2; D remains ambiguous. CDR3 length: 12 residues. The V and J ends lost 4 bases and 5 bases respectively, with 8 bases between them. Looked up from germline, CDR1 is MDHEN and CDR2 is SYDVKM.

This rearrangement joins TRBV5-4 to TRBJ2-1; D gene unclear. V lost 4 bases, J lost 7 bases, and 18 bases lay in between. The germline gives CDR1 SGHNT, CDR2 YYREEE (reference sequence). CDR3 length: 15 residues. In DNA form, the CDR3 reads TGTGCCAGCAGCACCCTTAAGGAGCCTTTTAATGAGCAGTTCTTC. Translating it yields CASSTLKEPFNEQFF.

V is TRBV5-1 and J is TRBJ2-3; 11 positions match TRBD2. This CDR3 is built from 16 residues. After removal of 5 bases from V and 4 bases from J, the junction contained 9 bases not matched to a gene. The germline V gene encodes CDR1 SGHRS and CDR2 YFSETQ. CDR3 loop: CASSSVAGGWADTQYF. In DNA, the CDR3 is TGCGCCAGCAGTTCCGTAGCGGGAGGGTGGGCAGATACGCAGTATTTT.

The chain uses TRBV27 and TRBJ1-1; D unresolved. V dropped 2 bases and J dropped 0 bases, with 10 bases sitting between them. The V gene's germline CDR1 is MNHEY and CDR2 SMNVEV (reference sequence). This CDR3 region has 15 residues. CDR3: CASSLMGSMNTEAFF. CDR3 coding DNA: TGTGCCAGCAGTTTAATGGGCAGTATGAACACTGAAGCTTTCTTT.

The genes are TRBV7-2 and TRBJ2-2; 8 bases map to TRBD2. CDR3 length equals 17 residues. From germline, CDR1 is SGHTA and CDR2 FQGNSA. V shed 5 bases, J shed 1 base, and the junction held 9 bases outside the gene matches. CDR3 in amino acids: CASSRFGGLGNTGELFF. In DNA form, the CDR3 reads TGTGCCAGCAGCCGCTTCGGGGGACTAGGGAACACCGGGGAGCTGTTTTTT.

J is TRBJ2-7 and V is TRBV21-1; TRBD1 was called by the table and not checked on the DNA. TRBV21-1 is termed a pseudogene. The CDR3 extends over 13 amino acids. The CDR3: CASTQGRGFEQYF. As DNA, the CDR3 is TGTGCCAGCACCCAGGGAAGGGGTTTCGAGCAGTACTTC.

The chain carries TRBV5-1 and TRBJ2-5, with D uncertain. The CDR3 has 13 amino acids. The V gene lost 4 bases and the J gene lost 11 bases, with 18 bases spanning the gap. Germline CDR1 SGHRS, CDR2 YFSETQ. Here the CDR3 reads CASSPLLDGEQYF. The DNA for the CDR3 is TGCGCCAGCAGCCCCCTACTTGACGGAGAGCAGTACTTC.

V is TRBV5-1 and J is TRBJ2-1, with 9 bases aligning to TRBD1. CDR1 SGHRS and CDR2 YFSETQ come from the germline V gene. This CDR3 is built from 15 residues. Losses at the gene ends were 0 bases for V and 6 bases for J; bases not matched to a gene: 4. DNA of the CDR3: TGCGCCAGCAGCTTGGGGGGACAGGGTGGCAATGAGCAGTTCTTC. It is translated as CASSLGGQGGNEQFF. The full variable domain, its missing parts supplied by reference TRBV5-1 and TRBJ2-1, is KAGVTQTPRYLIKTRGQQVTLSCSPISGHRSVSWYQQTPGQGLQFLFEYFSETQRNKGNFPGRFSGRQFSNSRSEMNVSTLELGDSALYLCASSLGGQGGNEQFFGPGTRLTVL.

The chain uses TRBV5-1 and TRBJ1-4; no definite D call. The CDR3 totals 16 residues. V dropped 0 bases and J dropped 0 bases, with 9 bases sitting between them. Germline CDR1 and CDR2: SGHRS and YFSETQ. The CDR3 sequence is CASSLVGIATNEKLFF. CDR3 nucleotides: TGCGCCAGCAGCTTGGTCGGAATTGCAACTAATGAAAAACTGTTTTTT.

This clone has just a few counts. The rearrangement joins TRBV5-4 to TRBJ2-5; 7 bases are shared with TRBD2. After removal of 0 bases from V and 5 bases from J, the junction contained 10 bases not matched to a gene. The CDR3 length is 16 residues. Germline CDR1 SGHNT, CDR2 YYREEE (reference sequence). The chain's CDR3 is CASSLVGGGRDETQYF. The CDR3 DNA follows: TGTGCCAGCAGCTTGGTTGGGGGAGGGCGTGATGAGACCCAGTACTTC.

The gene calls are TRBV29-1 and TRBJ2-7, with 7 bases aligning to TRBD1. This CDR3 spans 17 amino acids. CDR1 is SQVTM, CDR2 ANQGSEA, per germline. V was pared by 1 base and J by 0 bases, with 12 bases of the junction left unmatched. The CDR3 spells CSVEGWLGGLGSYEQYF. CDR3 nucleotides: TGCAGCGTTGAAGGTTGGTTAGGGGGCTTGGGCTCCTACGAGCAGTACTTC.

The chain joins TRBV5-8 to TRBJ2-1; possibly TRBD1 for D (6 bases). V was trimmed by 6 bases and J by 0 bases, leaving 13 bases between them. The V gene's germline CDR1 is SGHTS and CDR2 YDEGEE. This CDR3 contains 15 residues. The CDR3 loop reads CASIRDRSSYNEQFF. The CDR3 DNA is TGTGCCAGCATCCGAGACAGGAGCTCCTACAATGAGCAGTTCTTC. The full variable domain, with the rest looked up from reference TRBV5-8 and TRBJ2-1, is EAGVTQSPTHLIKTRGQQATLRCSPISGHTSVYWYQQALGLGLQFLLWYDEGEERNRGNFPPRFSGRQFPNYSSELNVNALELEDSALYLCASIRDRSSYNEQFFGPGTRLTVL.

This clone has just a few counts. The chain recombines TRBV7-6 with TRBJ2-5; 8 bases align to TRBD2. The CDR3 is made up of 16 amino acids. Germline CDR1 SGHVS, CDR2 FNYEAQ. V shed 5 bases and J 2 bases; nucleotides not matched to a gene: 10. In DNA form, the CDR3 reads TGTGCCAGCAGCCCCGGGATAGCGGGGAGGCAAGAGACCCAGTACTTC. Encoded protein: CASSPGIAGRQETQYF.

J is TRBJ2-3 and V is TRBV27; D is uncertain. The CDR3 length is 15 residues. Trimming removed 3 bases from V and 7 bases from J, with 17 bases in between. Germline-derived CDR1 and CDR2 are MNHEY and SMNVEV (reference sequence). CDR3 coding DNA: TGTGCCAGCAGTTTGCGTGACGGCCCTATCTATACGCAGTATTTT. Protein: CASSLRDGPIYTQYF.

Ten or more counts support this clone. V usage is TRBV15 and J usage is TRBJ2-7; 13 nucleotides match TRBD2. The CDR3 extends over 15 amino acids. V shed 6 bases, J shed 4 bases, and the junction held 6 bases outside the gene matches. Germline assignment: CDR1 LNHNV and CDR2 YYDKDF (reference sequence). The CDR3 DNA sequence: TGTGCCACCAGTCCAGGGACTAGCGGGACTTACGAGCAGTACTTC. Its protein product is CATSPGTSGTYEQYF.

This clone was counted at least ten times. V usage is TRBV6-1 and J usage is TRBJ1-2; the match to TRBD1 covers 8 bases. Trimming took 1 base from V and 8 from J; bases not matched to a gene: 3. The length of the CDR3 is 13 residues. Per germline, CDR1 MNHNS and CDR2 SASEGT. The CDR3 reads CASSEGTGGGYTF. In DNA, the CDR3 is TGTGCCAGCAGTGAAGGCACAGGGGGAGGCTACACCTTC.

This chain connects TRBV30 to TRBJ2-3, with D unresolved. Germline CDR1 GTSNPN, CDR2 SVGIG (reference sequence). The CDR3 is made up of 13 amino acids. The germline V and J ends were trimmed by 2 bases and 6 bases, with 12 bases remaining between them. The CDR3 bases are TGTGCCTGGAGTAATTTACTCGGGGATACGCAGTATTTT. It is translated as CAWSNLLGDTQYF. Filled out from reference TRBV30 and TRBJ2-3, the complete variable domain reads SQTIHQWPATLVQPVGSPLSLECTVEGTSNPNLYWYRQAAGRGLQLLFYSVGIGQISSEVPQNLSASRPQDRQFILSSKKLLLSDSGFYLCAWSNLLGDTQYFGPGTRLTVL.

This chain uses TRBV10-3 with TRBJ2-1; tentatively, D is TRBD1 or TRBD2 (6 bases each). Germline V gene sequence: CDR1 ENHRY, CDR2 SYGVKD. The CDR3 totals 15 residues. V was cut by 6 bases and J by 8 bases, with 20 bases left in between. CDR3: CAISTQGGAGDEQFF. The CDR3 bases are TGTGCCATCAGCACACAGGGAGGCGCTGGGGATGAGCAGTTCTTC.

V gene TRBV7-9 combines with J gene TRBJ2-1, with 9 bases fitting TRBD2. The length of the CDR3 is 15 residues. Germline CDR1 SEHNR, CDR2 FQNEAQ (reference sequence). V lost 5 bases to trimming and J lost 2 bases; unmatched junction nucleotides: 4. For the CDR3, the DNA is TGTGCCAGCAGCAAAGCTAGCGGGGCCTACAATGAGCAGTTCTTC. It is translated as CASSKASGAYNEQFF.

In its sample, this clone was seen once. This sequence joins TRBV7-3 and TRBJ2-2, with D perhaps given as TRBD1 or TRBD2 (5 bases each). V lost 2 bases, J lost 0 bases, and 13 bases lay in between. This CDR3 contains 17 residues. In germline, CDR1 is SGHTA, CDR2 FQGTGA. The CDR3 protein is CASSLSPGTTNTGELFF. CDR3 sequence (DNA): TGTGCCAGCAGCTTATCCCCCGGGACGACGAACACCGGGGAGCTGTTTTTT.

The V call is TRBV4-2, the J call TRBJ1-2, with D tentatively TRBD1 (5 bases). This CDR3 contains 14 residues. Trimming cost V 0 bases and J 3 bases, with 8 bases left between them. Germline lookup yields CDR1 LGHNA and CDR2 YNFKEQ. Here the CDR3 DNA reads TGTGCCAGCAGCCAAGAGGGACGGGACTATGGCTACACCTTC. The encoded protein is CASSQEGRDYGYTF.